The clone carrying this T cell receptor beta chain occurred once. Its target is not known. V was pared by 1 base and J by 1 base, with 7 bases between. Per the germline V gene, CDR1 is MNHEY and CDR2 is SMNVEV (reference sequence). CDR3 length equals 15 residues. The donors were part of the roughly 120-subject validation cohort, which stood apart from the roughly 670-subject first cohort. These data come from a study of cytomegalovirus exposure and HLA in healthy donors. Study-wide results and limits: Specificity for CMV antigens was confirmed in vitro for a few of the CMV-associated chains.

Clones were sequenced by immunoSEQ multiplex PCR, and TCRdb holds only the in-frame ones, with some missing. Of about 75,000 clones listed, around 85% are singletons. The rearrangement joins TRBV27 to TRBJ2-2; no definite D call. Sequenced sample: PBMCs. The receptor was derived from a man younger than 45 in good health and CMV-seronegative. The CDR3 DNA follows: TGTGCCAGCAGTTTATACACTATGAACACCGGGGAGCTGTTTTTT. Translation gives CASSLYTMNTGELFF.